This record concerns one TCR beta chain sequence. The antigen is not known. This may be a read error: a much more frequent sequence differs by one nucleotide. From the reads, TCRdb called clonotypes with MiXCR, one entry per CDR3 protein. Of about 830,000 distinct CDR3 sequences listed, 30% to 35% were seen once; the top ten hold 9.5% to 15%. This entry belongs to a study of T cell repertoires in cytomegalovirus infection. Germline lookup yields CDR1 SGHVS and CDR2 FNYEAQ. V lost 1 base to trimming and J lost 8 bases; unmatched junction nucleotides: 11. The CDR3 extends over 17 amino acids. Material: cultured CD8+ T cells from PBMCs, obtained from culture after CMV antigen stimulation. The receptor was derived from a human donor in good health (CMV status not recorded). Some clones in this sample may be carry-over from other donors' samples. The V call is TRBV7-6, the J call TRBJ2-1; 10 bases are a match to TRBD2. The CDR3 nucleotides are TGTGCCAGCAGCTTAGAGTTCCTAGCGGGGGCCGACGATGAGCAGTTCTTC. Protein: CASSLEFLAGADDEQFF.